These T cell receptor beta chains were read from a single sample in a study of blood T cell repertoires in COVID-19. Generated by immunoSEQ multiplex PCR, the TCRdb table keeps only in-frame clones and is missing some. The sample contains about 81,000 clones, almost 85% of which appear only once. The sample was peripheral blood. These receptors came from a human donor in a cohort sampled during active COVID-19. Each CDR3 is given with its conserved first and last residue. Each record gives: D gene, V gene, clone size, J gene, CDR3 DNA, CDR3 protein. A D gene is named only where the DNA matches it firmly. Size values are once, few and many counts, or a class for expanded clones, and some rows have none.

D: NA
V: TRBV6-1
size: NA
J: TRBJ1-4
DNA: TGTGCCAGCAGTGATGCCAGGTTTAATGAAAAACTGTTTTTT
CDR3: CASSDARFNEKLFF

D: TRBD1
V: TRBV10-3
size: NA
J: TRBJ1-2
DNA: TGTGCCATCAGGGCCGGGGGGACAGGGAAGGTTGGCTACACCTTC
CDR3: CAIRAGGTGKVGYTF

D: TRBD1
V: TRBV15
size: NA
J: TRBJ1-4
DNA: TGTGCCACCAGCAGACCACAGGGGATTGGTGAAAAACTGTTTTTT
CDR3: CATSRPQGIGEKLFF

D: NA
V: TRBV4-3
size: NA
J: TRBJ2-7
DNA: TGCGCCAGCAGCCAAGGGACAGACCACGAGCAGTACTTC
CDR3: CASSQGTDHEQYF

D: NA
V: TRBV7-9
size: NA
J: TRBJ1-2
DNA: TGTGCCAGCAGCTCTACAGGGCTAACCTATGGCTACACCTTC
CDR3: CASSSTGLTYGYTF

D: TRBD1
V: TRBV2
size: NA
J: TRBJ1-4
DNA: TGTGCCAGCAGTGAAACCGGGACAGGAAATGAAAAACTGTTTTTT
CDR3: CASSETGTGNEKLFF

D: TRBD2
V: TRBV3-1/TRBV3-2
size: few
J: TRBJ2-7
DNA: TGTGCCAGCAGTGGAAGACTAGCGGAACCCCTCGAGCAGTACTTC
CDR3: CASSGRLAEPLEQYF

D: TRBD1
V: TRBV7-3
size: NA
J: TRBJ2-1
DNA: TGTGCCAGCAGCTATGAGCGGGACAGGGACCACAATGAGCAGTTCTTC
CDR3: CASSYERDRDHNEQFF

D: NA
V: TRBV5-6
size: NA
J: TRBJ1-1
DNA: TGTGCCAGCAGCTTGGATACGACGAGGAGCACTGAAGCTTTCTTT
CDR3: CASSLDTTRSTEAFF

D: NA
V: TRBV18
size: NA
J: TRBJ2-1
DNA: TGTGCCAGCTCAGTTCCTTCCGGGGGGCGGTACAATGAGCAGTTCTTC
CDR3: CASSVPSGGRYNEQFF

D: TRBD1
V: TRBV9
size: NA
J: TRBJ2-7
DNA: TGTGCCAGCAGCGTAGAAGAGAACAGGGGGTACGAGCAGTACTTC
CDR3: CASSVEENRGYEQYF

D: NA
V: TRBV7-3
size: NA
J: TRBJ2-3
DNA: TGTGCCAGCAGCTCGACAGCCGGAGCAGATACGCAGTATTTT
CDR3: CASSSTAGADTQYF

D: NA
V: TRBV21-1
size: NA
J: TRBJ2-7
DNA: TGTGCCAGCAGCAAAGCGCTAGGGCAGGGAATCTACGAGCAGTACTTC
CDR3: CASSKALGQGIYEQYF

D: TRBD2
V: TRBV5-1
size: NA
J: TRBJ2-1
DNA: TGCGCCAGCAGCACCGGACTAGCGGATTACAATGAGCAGTTCTTC
CDR3: CASSTGLADYNEQFF

D: NA
V: TRBV11-2
size: few
J: TRBJ1-1
DNA: TGTGCCAGCAGCTCATACACTGAAGCTTTCTTT
CDR3: CASSSYTEAFF

D: NA
V: TRBV6-5
size: NA
J: TRBJ2-7
DNA: TGTGCCAGCAGTAATATCCTTTCTAACGAGCAGTACTTC
CDR3: CASSNILSNEQYF

D: TRBD1
V: TRBV29-1
size: NA
J: TRBJ2-7
DNA: TGCAGCGTTGAAGGACAGGGGGGAGCCGAGCAGTACTTC
CDR3: CSVEGQGGAEQYF

D: TRBD2
V: TRBV9
size: NA
J: TRBJ2-1
DNA: TGTGCCAGCAGCGTCGGGACTACACCTAATGAGCAGTTCTTC
CDR3: CASSVGTTPNEQFF

D: NA
V: TRBV7-2
size: once
J: TRBJ2-1
DNA: TGTGCCAGCAGCCAACAGGGCGGGTCCTACAATGAGCAGTTCTTC
CDR3: CASSQQGGSYNEQFF

D: NA
V: TRBV15
size: NA
J: TRBJ2-7
DNA: TGTGCCACCAGCAGAGATTTAGAGACAGCCTACGAGCAGTACTTC
CDR3: CATSRDLETAYEQYF

D: NA
V: TRBV20-1
size: few
J: TRBJ1-2
DNA: TGCAGTGTCCCCGGTCGCTATGGCTACACCTTC
CDR3: CSVPGRYGYTF

D: NA
V: TRBV5-5
size: NA
J: TRBJ1-1
DNA: TGTGCCAGCAGCTTGGGTGCGGCGAACACTGAAGCTTTCTTT
CDR3: CASSLGAANTEAFF

D: TRBD2
V: TRBV6-2/TRBV6-3
size: NA
J: TRBJ2-5
DNA: TGTGCCAGCAGTTACACCAGGACTAGCGGGGGGGCGAGGCCTGCAGAGACCCAGTACTTC
CDR3: CASSYTRTSGGARPAETQYF

D: NA
V: TRBV4-1
size: NA
J: TRBJ1-2
DNA: TGCGCCAGCAGCCAAGTGGGTTCACAGGTGAACTATGGCTACACCTTC
CDR3: CASSQVGSQVNYGYTF

D: NA
V: TRBV10-1
size: few
J: TRBJ2-2
DNA: TGCGCCAGCAGTCCCTCACTTAGCGGGGAGCTGTTTTTT
CDR3: CASSPSLSGELFF

D: NA
V: TRBV9
size: few
J: TRBJ1-1
DNA: TGTGCCAGCAGCGAACGGGATCGGGACACTGAAGCTTTCTTT
CDR3: CASSERDRDTEAFF

D: TRBD1
V: TRBV6-5
size: NA
J: TRBJ2-7
DNA: TGTGCCAGCAGTTACTCGACAGGGTCAAGCTCCTACGAGCAGTACTTC
CDR3: CASSYSTGSSSYEQYF